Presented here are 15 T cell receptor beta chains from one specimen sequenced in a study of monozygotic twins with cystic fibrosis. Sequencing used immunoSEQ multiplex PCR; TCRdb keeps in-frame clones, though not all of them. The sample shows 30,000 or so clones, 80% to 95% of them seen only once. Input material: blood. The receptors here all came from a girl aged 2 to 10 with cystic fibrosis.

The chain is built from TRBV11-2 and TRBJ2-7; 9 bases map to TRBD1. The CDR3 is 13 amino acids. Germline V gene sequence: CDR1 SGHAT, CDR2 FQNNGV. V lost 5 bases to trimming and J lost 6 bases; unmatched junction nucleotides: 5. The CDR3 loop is CASSTTGGGEQYF. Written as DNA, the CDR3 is TGTGCCAGCAGCACGACAGGGGGAGGCGAGCAGTACTTC.

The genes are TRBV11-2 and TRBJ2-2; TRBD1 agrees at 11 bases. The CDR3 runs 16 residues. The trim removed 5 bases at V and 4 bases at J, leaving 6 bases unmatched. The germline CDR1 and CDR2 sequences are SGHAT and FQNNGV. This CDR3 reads CASSPGQGAGTGELFF. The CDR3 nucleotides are TGTGCCAGCAGCCCCGGACAGGGGGCAGGCACCGGGGAGCTGTTTTTT.

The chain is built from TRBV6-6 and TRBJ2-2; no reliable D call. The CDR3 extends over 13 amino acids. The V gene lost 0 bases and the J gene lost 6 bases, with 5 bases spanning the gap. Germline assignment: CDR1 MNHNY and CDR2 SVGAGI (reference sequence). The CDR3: CASSYSSPGELFF. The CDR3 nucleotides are TGTGCCAGCAGTTACTCCAGTCCCGGGGAGCTGTTTTTT.

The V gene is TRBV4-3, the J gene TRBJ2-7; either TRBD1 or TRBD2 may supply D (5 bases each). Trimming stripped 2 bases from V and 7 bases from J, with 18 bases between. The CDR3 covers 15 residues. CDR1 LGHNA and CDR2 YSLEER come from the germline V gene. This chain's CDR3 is CASSQSGTIADEQYF. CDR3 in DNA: TGCGCCAGCAGCCAATCAGGGACCATTGCAGATGAGCAGTACTTC.

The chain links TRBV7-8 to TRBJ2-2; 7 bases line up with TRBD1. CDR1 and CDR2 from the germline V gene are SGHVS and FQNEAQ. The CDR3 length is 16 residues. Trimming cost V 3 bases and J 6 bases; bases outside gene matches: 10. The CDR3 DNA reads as TGTGCCAGCAGCTTTACGGGACAGCGGTCCCCCGGGGAGCTGTTTTTT. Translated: CASSFTGQRSPGELFF.

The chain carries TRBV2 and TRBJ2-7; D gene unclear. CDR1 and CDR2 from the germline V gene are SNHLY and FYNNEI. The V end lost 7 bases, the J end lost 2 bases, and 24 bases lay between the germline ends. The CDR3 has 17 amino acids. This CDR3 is CASTKIRLQTITYEQYF. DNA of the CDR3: TGTGCCAGCACCAAGATAAGATTACAAACCATAACCTACGAGCAGTACTTC. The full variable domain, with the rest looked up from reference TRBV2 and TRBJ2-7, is EPEVTQTPSHQVTQMGQEVILRCVPISNHLYFYWYRQILGQKVEFLVSFYNNEISEKSEIFDDQFSVERPDGSNFTLKIRSTKLEDSAMYFCASTKIRLQTITYEQYFGPGTRLTVT.

The CDR3 DNA sequence: TGTGCCAGTAGTATGGTCTTCGGGGAAAAACTGTTTTTT. It encodes CASSMVFGEKLFF. The V and J genes are TRBV19 and TRBJ1-4, with D unresolved. The CDR3 spans 13 residues. Germline loops: CDR1 LNHDA, CDR2 SQIVND (reference sequence). With 3 bases removed from V and 8 bases from J, the gap between germline ends came to 10 bases.

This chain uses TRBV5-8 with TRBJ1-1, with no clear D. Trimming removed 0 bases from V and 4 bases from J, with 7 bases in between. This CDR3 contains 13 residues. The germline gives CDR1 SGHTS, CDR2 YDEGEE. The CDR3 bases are TGTGCCAGCAGCTTGGGGGTCCTCACTGAAGCTTTCTTT. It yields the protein CASSLGVLTEAFF.

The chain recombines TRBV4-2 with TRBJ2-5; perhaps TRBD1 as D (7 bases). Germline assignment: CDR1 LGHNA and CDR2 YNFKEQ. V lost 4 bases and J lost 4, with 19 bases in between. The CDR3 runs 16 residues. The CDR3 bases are TGTGCCAGCAGCCCCTACCAGGGGGGCTGGTTAGAGACCCAGTACTTC. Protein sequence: CASSPYQGGWLETQYF.

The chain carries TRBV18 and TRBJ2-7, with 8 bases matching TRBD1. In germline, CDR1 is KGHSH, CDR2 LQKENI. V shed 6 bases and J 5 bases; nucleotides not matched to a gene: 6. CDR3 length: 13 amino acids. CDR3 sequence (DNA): TGTGCCAGCTCCCGGGACAGGACTGACGAGCAGTACTTC. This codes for CASSRDRTDEQYF. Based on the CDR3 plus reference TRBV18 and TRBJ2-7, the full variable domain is NAGVMQNPRHLVRRRGQEARLRCSPMKGHSHVYWYRQLPEEGLKFMVYLQKENIIDESGMPKERFSAEFPKEGPSILRIQQVVRGDSAAYFCASSRDRTDEQYFGPGTRLTVT.

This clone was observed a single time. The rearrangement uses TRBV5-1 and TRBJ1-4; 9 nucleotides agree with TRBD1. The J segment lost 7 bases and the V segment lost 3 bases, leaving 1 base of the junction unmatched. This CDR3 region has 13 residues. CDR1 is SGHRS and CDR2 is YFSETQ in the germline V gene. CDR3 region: CASSSGQGEKLFF. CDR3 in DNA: TGCGCCAGCAGCTCGGGACAGGGTGAAAAACTGTTTTTT.

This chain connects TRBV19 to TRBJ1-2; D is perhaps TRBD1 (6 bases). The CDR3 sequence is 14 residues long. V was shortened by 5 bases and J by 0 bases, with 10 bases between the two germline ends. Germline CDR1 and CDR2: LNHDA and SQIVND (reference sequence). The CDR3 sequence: CASSAWTANYGYTF. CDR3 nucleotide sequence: TGTGCCAGTAGTGCTTGGACAGCTAACTATGGCTACACCTTC. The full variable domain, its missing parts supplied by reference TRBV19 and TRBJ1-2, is DGGITQSPKYLFRKEGQNVTLSCEQNLNHDAMYWYRQDPGQGLRLIYYSQIVNDFQKGDIAEGYSVSREKKESFPLTVTSAQKNPTAFYLCASSAWTANYGYTFGSGTRLTVV.

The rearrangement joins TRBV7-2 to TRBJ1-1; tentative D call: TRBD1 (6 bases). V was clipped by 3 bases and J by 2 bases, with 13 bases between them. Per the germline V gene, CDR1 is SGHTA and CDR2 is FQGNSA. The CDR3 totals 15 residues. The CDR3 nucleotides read TGTGCCAGCAGCTTTGGGACACCCAAAAACACTGAAGCTTTCTTT. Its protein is CASSFGTPKNTEAFF.

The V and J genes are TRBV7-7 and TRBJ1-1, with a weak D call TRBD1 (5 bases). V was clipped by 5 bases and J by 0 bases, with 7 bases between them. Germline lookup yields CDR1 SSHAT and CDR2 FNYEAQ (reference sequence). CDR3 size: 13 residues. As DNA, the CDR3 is TGTGCCAGCAGCCGGGGCCTGAACACTGAAGCTTTCTTT. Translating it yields CASSRGLNTEAFF.

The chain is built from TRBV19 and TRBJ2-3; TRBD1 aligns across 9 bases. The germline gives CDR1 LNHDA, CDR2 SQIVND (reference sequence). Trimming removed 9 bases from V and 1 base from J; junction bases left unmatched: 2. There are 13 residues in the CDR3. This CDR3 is CASRDRGTDTQYF. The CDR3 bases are TGTGCCAGCCGGGACAGGGGCACAGATACGCAGTATTTT.